These 19 T cell receptor beta chains were sequenced from one sample in a study of blood T cell repertoires in COVID-19. Sequencing was performed with immunoSEQ multiplex PCR; in TCRdb, only in-frame clones are kept and a portion is missing. The sample records 83,000 or so clones, over 70% being singletons. Input material: peripheral blood. The receptors were gathered from a woman of 80 years or more with acute or convalescent COVID-19.

The rearrangement uses TRBV11-2 and TRBJ2-1; D unresolved. The CDR3 consists of 17 residues. Germline assignment: CDR1 SGHAT and CDR2 FQNNGV. The V gene lost 0 bases and the J gene lost 0 bases, with 12 bases spanning the gap. DNA of the CDR3: TGTGCCAGCAGCTTAGAATCGGGTTTCAGCTCCTACAATGAGCAGTTCTTC. It specifies CASSLESGFSSYNEQFF.

The V call is TRBV4-1, the J call TRBJ1-5, with 7 bases aligning to TRBD1. With V trimmed by 3 bases and J by 12 bases, 20 bases remained unmatched. Germline V gene data show CDR1 as MGHRA and CDR2 as YSYEKL. This CDR3 is 17 amino acids long. CDR3 in DNA: TGCGCCAGCAGCCAGGACGGACAGGTCCGGGAAAAAAGGGTCCAGCATTTT. This sequence encodes CASSQDGQVREKRVQHF.

This clone came up once. The chain recombines TRBV3-1 (or the pseudogene TRBV3-2) with TRBJ1-2, with 7 bases lining up with TRBD1. Germline V lookup: CDR1 LGHDT, CDR2 YNNKEL (reference sequence). This CDR3 is built from 18 residues. Losses at the gene ends were 3 bases for V and 0 bases for J; bases not matched to a gene: 13. For the CDR3, the DNA is TGTGCCAGCAGCCATCTCCGGGACAGTAAGTTTCCTAACTATGGCTACACCTTC. Its translation: CASSHLRDSKFPNYGYTF.

This chain joins TRBV7-8 and TRBJ1-2; 8 bases are a match to TRBD1. In germline, CDR1 is SGHVS, CDR2 FQNEAQ. Germline trimming cut 5 bases from V and 8 bases from J; bases unmatched to any gene: 13. This CDR3 is 15 amino acids long. For the CDR3, the DNA is TGTGCCAGCAGCGCCCACGGACAGGGTAGAGACGGCTACACCTTC. It codes for CASSAHGQGRDGYTF.

The V call is TRBV19, the J call TRBJ1-5; possible D gene TRBD1, 5 bases. The germline CDR1 and CDR2 sequences are LNHDA and SQIVND (reference sequence). Trimming stripped 6 bases from V and 5 bases from J, with 14 bases between. This CDR3 spans 14 amino acids. The chain's CDR3 is CASRTTGLDQPQHF. CDR3 coding DNA: TGTGCCAGTAGGACCACAGGATTAGATCAGCCCCAGCATTTT.

Only one count was recorded for this clone. The chain links TRBV7-9 to TRBJ2-7; D is possibly TRBD2 (6 bases). The CDR3 is made up of 14 amino acids. V lost 1 base and J lost 4, with 11 bases in between. Germline CDR1 and CDR2: SEHNR and FQNEAQ (reference sequence). Here the CDR3 reads CASSLDPGVYEQYF. The CDR3 coding sequence is TGTGCCAGCAGCTTAGATCCGGGGGTGTACGAGCAGTACTTC.

The V call is TRBV19, the J call TRBJ1-2; no clear D gene. The CDR3 is 12 residues long. Germline CDR1 LNHDA, CDR2 SQIVND (reference sequence). Deletions cut 0 bases from V and 8 bases from J, with 7 bases between. The CDR3 nucleotides are TGTGCCAGTAGTATAGATCTCGCGGGCTACACCTTC. Translation gives CASSIDLAGYTF.

The genes are TRBV12-3 or TRBV12-4 and TRBJ1-2; no reliable D call. The CDR3 spans 13 residues. The V gene lost 6 bases and the J gene lost 4 bases, with 12 bases spanning the gap. The CDR3: CASSGLQPYGYTF. The CDR3 nucleotides are TGTGCCAGCAGCGGACTACAACCCTATGGCTACACCTTC.

This clone is a singleton in its sample. The chain uses TRBV11-2 and TRBJ1-2; D not certain. The CDR3 spans 14 residues. Germline CDR1 and CDR2: SGHAT and FQNNGV. V was trimmed by 3 bases and J by 0 bases, leaving 8 bases between them. CDR3 residues: CASSFGRTNYGYTF. The CDR3 DNA reads as TGTGCCAGCAGCTTTGGCAGAACTAACTATGGCTACACCTTC.

This clone turned up a few times. The chain has TRBV3-1 (or the pseudogene TRBV3-2) and TRBJ2-7, with no clear D. Germline lookup yields CDR1 LGHDT and CDR2 YNNKEL (reference sequence). The CDR3 is 16 residues long. V gave up 0 bases and J gave up 2 bases, with 14 bases separating them. CDR3 protein: CASSQDMLPRTYEQYF. As DNA, the CDR3 is TGTGCCAGCAGCCAAGATATGTTACCTAGGACCTACGAGCAGTACTTC.

The rearrangement links TRBV11-2 to TRBJ2-5; unclear D gene. Per the germline V gene, CDR1 is SGHAT and CDR2 is FQNNGV. This CDR3 region has 15 residues. V was trimmed by 5 bases and J by 4 bases, leaving 17 bases between them. CDR3 region: CASSPQVTTRETQYF. In DNA form, the CDR3 reads TGTGCCAGCAGCCCCCAGGTGACAACCCGAGAGACCCAGTACTTC.

The rearrangement joins TRBV7-9 to TRBJ1-6; TRBD1 agrees at 10 bases. Per germline, CDR1 SEHNR and CDR2 FQNEAQ (reference sequence). The V gene end was trimmed by 5 bases and the J gene end by 10 bases; junction bases not matched to a gene: 5. This CDR3 has 14 residues. The CDR3 DNA reads as TGTGCCAGCAGCCAGACAGGGGGCTGGTCACCCCTCCACTTT. This gives the protein CASSQTGGWSPLHF.

This clone appeared a few times. This rearrangement joins TRBV5-1 to TRBJ2-7; D may be TRBD2 (6 bases). CDR1 is SGHRS and CDR2 is YFSETQ in the germline V gene. This CDR3 is built from 15 residues. V lost 5 bases and J 1 base, leaving 16 bases between the germline ends. CDR3 coding DNA: TGCGCCAGCAGACCCACGGCGGGGAAATCCTACGAGCAGTACTTC. The encoded protein is CASRPTAGKSYEQYF.

This clone was seen only once. This rearrangement joins TRBV7-9 to TRBJ2-5; a weak D match, TRBD2 (6 bases). V was shortened by 2 bases and J by 4 bases, with 11 bases between the two germline ends. This CDR3 is 14 amino acids long. The germline V gene encodes CDR1 SEHNR and CDR2 FQNEAQ (reference sequence). This CDR3 reads CASSLYRGLETQYF. The CDR3 bases are TGTGCCAGCAGCTTATATCGGGGGTTAGAGACCCAGTACTTC.

This chain links TRBV6-2 or TRBV6-3 with TRBJ2-1; the match to TRBD2 covers 8 bases. J was trimmed by 3 bases and V by 2 bases; bases with no gene match: 9. CDR1 MNHEY and CDR2 SVGEGT come from the germline V gene. This CDR3 spans 17 amino acids. The CDR3 protein is CASSYARSGRNYNEQFF. CDR3 coding DNA: TGTGCCAGCAGTTACGCCCGCAGCGGGAGAAACTACAATGAGCAGTTCTTC.

This clone was recorded a few times. The chain links TRBV4-3 to TRBJ1-1; no clear D. CDR1 LGHNA and CDR2 YSLEER come from the germline V gene. V lost 2 bases to trimming and J lost 0 bases, with 13 bases between them. CDR3 length: 16 residues. The CDR3 DNA reads as TGCGCCAGCAGCCAAAGCCATAGAACAGTGAACACTGAAGCTTTCTTT. Translating gives CASSQSHRTVNTEAFF.

J is TRBJ1-5 and V is TRBV27; no definite D call. This CDR3 spans 12 amino acids. Germline CDR1 reads MNHEY; CDR2 reads SMNVEV (reference sequence). Trimming took off 8 bases at V and 4 bases at J, with 9 bases between the two ends. DNA of the CDR3: TGTGCCAGCCGAACGGGGAATCAGCCCCAGCATTTT. Translated, it gives CASRTGNQPQHF.

The V gene is TRBV28, the J gene TRBJ1-4, with a tentative D call TRBD1 (6 bases). Per the germline V gene, CDR1 is MDHEN and CDR2 is SYDVKM. The CDR3 sequence is 16 residues long. V gave up 6 bases and J gave up 8 bases, with 22 bases separating them. The CDR3 nucleotides read TGTGCCAGCAGCCAGCCAGGGGCAGGCCCTAGCGAAAAACTGTTTTTT. Translating gives CASSQPGAGPSEKLFF.

The chain recombines TRBV7-9 with TRBJ1-1; D is unresolved. Germline V gives CDR1 SEHNR, CDR2 FQNEAQ (reference sequence). V was cut by 5 bases and J by 4 bases, with 14 bases left in between. The CDR3 is 14 residues long. The DNA of the CDR3 is TGTGCCAGCAGCCCCGGGGAATGGAGCACTGAAGCTTTCTTT. Its translation: CASSPGEWSTEAFF.